This T cell receptor (beta chain) came from a study of cytomegalovirus exposure and HLA in healthy donors. On this clone itself: Its antigen remains unknown.

Study-level points and caveats: Prior analysis indicated that the majority of TCR beta V segments exhibited productivity approximately 87% or approximately 30% of the time. TRBV6-2, TRBV6-3 and some other V segments were excluded as indistinguishable.

Use of 60 Vbeta and 13 Jbeta primers characterized the PCR. Profiling relied on immunoSEQ multiplex PCR, and the TCRdb table lists in-frame clones only, not all of them. Of about 110,000 clones in the sample, 71% were seen once. This CDR3 comprises 16 residues. Per the germline V gene, CDR1 is SGHAT and CDR2 is FQNNGV. The V end lost 6 bases, the J end lost 3 bases, and 17 bases lay between the germline ends. Sequenced input: PBMCs. The chain couples TRBV11-2 to TRBJ2-2, with D tentatively TRBD2 (5 bases). This TCR was recovered from a female donor in good health and CMV-seronegative. CDR3 coding DNA: TGTGCCAGCAGTTACCCCGGGGTATCGGACACCGGGGAGCTGTTTTTT. Amino acid sequence: CASSYPGVSDTGELFF.